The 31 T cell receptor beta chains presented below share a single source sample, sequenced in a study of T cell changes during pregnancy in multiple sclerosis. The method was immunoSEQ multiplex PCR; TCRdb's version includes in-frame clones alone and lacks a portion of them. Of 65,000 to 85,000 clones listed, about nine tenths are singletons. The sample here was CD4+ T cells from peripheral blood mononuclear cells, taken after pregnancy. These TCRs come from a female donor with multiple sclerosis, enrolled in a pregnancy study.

In nucleotides, the CDR3 is TGTGCCATCAGTGGAAGGGAGGGGTCGGGGACTAGCCTATATTATACGCAGTATTTT. This sequence encodes CAISGREGSGTSLYYTQYF. The V gene is TRBV10-3, the J gene TRBJ2-3; 9 bases align to TRBD2. V lost 4 bases and J lost 7; bases outside the gene matches: 21. CDR1 and CDR2 from the germline V gene are ENHRY and SYGVKD. The CDR3 length is 19 residues.

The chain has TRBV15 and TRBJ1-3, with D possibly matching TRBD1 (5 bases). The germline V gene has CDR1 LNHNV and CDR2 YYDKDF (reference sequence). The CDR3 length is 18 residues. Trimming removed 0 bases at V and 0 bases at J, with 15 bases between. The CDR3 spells CATSRDRIQAFSGNTIYF. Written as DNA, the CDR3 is TGTGCCACCAGCAGAGATCGAATACAGGCCTTCTCTGGAAACACCATATATTTT.

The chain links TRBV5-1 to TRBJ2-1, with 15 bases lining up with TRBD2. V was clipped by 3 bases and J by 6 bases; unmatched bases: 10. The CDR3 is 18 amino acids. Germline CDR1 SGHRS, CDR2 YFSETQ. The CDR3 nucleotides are TGCGCCAGCAGCTCGGGACTAGCGGGAGGTTTTCCCCCCAATGAGCAGTTCTTC. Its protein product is CASSSGLAGGFPPNEQFF.

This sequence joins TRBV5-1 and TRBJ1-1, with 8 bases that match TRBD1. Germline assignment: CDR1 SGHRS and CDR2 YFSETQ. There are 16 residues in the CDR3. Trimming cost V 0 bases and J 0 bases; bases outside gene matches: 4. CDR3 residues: CASSLARDRMNTEAFF. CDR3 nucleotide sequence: TGCGCCAGCAGCTTGGCTAGGGACAGGATGAACACTGAAGCTTTCTTT.

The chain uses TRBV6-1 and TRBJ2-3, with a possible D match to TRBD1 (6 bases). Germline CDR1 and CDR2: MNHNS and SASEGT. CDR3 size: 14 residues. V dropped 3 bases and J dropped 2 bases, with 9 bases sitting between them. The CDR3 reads CASSDVGATDTQYF. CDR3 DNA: TGTGCCAGCAGTGATGTGGGGGCCACAGATACGCAGTATTTT.

The CDR3 loop is CASRQGSNEKLFF. CDR3 DNA sequence: TGTGCCAGCAGACAGGGTTCTAATGAAAAACTGTTTTTT. The chain couples TRBV2 to TRBJ1-4; D is possibly TRBD1 (6 bases). Germline V lookup: CDR1 SNHLY, CDR2 FYNNEI. The V gene lost 6 bases and the J gene lost 3 bases, with 8 bases spanning the gap. The CDR3 is made up of 13 amino acids.

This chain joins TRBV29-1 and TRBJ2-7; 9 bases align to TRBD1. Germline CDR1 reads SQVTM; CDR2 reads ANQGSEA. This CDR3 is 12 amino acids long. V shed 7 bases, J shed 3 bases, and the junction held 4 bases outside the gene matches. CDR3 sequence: CSALDRGYEQYF. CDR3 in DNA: TGCAGCGCCTTGGACAGGGGCTACGAGCAGTACTTC.

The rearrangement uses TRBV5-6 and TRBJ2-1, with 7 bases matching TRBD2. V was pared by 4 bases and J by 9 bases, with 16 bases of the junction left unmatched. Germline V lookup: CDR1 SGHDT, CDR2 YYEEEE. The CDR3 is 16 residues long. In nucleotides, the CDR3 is TGTGCCAGCAGCCAACATGGAACGGGAGCGGGAAGTGAGCAGTTCTTC. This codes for CASSQHGTGAGSEQFF. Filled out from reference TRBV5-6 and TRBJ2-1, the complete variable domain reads DAGVTQSPTHLIKTRGQQVTLRCSPKSGHDTVSWYQQALGQGPQFIFQYYEEEERQRGNFPDRFSGHQFPNYSSELNVNALLLGDSALYLCASSQHGTGAGSEQFFGPGTRLTVL.

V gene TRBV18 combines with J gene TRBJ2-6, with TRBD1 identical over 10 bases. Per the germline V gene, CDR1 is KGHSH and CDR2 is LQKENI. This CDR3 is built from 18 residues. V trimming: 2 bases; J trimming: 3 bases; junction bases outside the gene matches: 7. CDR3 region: CASSPVRQGALGANVLTF. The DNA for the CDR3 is TGTGCCAGCTCACCAGTCCGACAGGGGGCGCTTGGGGCCAACGTCCTGACTTTC.

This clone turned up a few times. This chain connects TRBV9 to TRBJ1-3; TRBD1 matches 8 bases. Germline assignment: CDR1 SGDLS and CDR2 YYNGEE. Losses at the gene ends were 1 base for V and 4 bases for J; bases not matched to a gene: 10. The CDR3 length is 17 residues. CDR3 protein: CASSVSPDRGGGNTIYF. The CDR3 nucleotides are TGTGCCAGCAGCGTATCTCCCGACAGGGGAGGCGGAAACACCATATATTTT.

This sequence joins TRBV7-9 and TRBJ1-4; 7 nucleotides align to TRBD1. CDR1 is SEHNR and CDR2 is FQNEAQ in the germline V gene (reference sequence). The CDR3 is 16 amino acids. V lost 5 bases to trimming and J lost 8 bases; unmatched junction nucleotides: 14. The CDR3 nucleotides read TGTGCCAGCAGCCGCGGCGGTGGGCAGGGGGAAGAAAAACTGTTTTTT. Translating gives CASSRGGGQGEEKLFF. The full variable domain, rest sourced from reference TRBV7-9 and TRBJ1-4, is DTGVSQNPRHKITKRGQNVTFRCDPISEHNRLYWYRQTLGQGPEFLTYFQNEAQLEKSRLLSDRFSAERPKGSFSTLEIQRTEQGDSAMYLCASSRGGGQGEEKLFFGSGTQLSVL.

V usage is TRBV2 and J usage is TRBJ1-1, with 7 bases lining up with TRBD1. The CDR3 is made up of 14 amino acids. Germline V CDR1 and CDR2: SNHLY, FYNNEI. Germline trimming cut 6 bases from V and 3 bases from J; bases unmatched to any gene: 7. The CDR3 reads CASRLTGTHTEAFF. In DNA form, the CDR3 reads TGTGCCAGCAGGTTGACAGGGACCCACACTGAAGCTTTCTTT.

The CDR3 loop is CASSPTQVGQPQHF. CDR3 sequence (DNA): TGTGCCAGCAGCCCGACACAGGTCGGCCAGCCCCAGCATTTT. This chain uses TRBV11-2 with TRBJ1-5, with D perhaps TRBD1 (5 bases). This CDR3 comprises 14 residues. Trimming removed 5 bases at V and 7 bases at J, with 15 bases between. Germline V gives CDR1 SGHAT, CDR2 FQNNGV.

CDR3 residues: CASSDMLASDNEQFF. The CDR3 nucleotides read TGTGCCAGCAGTGATATGTTAGCAAGCGACAATGAGCAGTTCTTC. The chain is built from TRBV2 and TRBJ2-1; D is undetermined. This CDR3 contains 15 residues. CDR1 is SNHLY, CDR2 FYNNEI, per germline. V shed 3 bases and J shed 5 bases, with 14 bases lying between them.

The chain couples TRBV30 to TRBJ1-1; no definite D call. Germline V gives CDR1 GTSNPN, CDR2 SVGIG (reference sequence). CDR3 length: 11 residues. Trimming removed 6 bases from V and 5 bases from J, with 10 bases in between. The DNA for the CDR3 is TGTGCCTGCAAATCCGGGACTGAAGCTTTCTTT. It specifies CACKSGTEAFF.

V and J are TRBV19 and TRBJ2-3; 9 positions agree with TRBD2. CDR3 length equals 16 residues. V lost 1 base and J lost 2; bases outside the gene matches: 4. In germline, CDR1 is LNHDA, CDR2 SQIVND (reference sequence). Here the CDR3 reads CASSIGRGGATDTQYF. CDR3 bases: TGTGCCAGTAGTATAGGGCGCGGGGGGGCCACAGATACGCAGTATTTT.

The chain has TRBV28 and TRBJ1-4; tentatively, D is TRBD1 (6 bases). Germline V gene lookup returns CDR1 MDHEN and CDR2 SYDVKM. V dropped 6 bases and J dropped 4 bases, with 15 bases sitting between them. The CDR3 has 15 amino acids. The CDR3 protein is CASSTLTGINEKLFF. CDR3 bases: TGTGCCAGCAGCACCCTGACAGGCATTAATGAAAAACTGTTTTTT.

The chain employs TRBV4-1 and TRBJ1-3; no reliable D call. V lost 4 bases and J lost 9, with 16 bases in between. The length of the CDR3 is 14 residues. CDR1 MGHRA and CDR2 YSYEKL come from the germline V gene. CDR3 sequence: CASSPRSDSSTIYF. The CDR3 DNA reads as TGCGCCAGCAGCCCACGCTCGGACTCGAGCACCATATATTTT.

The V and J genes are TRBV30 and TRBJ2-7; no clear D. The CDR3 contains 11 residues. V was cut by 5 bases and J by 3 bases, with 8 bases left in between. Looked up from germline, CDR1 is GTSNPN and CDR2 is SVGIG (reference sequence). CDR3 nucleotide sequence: TGTGCCTGGGAGTCAAACTACGAGCAGTACTTC. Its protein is CAWESNYEQYF.

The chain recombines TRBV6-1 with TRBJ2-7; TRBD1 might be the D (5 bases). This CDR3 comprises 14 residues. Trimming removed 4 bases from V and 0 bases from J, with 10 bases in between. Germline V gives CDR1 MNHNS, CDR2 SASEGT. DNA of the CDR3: TGTGCCAGCAGTGTCAGGGAAGGCTCCTACGAGCAGTACTTC. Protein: CASSVREGSYEQYF.

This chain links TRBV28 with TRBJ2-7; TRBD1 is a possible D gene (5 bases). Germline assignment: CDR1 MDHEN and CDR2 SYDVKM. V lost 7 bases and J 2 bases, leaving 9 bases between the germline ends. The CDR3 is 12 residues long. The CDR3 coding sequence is TGTGCCAGCATTGGGGCTACCTACGAGCAGTACTTC. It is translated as CASIGATYEQYF.

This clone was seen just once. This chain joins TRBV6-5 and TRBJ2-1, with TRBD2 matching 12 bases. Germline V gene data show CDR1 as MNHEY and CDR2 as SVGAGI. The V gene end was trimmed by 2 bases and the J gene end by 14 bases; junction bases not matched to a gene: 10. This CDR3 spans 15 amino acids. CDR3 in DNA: TGTGCCAGCAGTTACGATACGGGACTAGCGGGCCAGGAGTTCTTC. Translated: CASSYDTGLAGQEFF.

The CDR3, as DNA: TGTGCCAGCAGTTCTGGACAGGGGGCGCGCAATGAGCAGTTCTTC. Translation: CASSSGQGARNEQFF. The rearrangement joins TRBV27 to TRBJ2-1, with 11 bases that match TRBD1. Unmatched junction bases numbered 5, after V lost 4 bases and J lost 6 bases. This CDR3 has 15 amino acids. Germline assignment: CDR1 MNHEY and CDR2 SMNVEV (reference sequence).

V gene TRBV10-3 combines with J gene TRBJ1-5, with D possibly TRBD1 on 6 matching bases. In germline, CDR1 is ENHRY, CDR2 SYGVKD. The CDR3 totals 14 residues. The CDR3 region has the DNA TGTGCAATAAAGCAGGGGCTCGACAATCAGCCCCAGCATTTT. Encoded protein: CAIKQGLDNQPQHF.

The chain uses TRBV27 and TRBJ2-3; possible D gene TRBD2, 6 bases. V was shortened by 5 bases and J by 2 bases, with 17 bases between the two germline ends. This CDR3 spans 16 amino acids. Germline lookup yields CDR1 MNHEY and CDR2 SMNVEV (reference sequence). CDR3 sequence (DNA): TGTGCCAGCAGTCCCCAGGGACTCCCCTCCACAGATACGCAGTATTTT. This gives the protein CASSPQGLPSTDTQYF.

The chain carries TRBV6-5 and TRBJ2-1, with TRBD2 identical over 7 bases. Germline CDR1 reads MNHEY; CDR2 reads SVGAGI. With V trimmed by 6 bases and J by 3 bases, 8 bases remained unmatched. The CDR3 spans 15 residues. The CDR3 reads CASRPLASIYNEQFF. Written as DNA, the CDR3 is TGTGCCAGCAGACCACTAGCGTCCATCTACAATGAGCAGTTCTTC.

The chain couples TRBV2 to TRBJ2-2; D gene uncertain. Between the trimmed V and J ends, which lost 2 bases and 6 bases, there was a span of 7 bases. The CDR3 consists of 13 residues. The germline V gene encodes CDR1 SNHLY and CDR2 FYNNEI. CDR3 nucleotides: TGTGCCAGCAGTGAAACGGTTCCCGGGGAGCTGTTTTTT. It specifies CASSETVPGELFF.

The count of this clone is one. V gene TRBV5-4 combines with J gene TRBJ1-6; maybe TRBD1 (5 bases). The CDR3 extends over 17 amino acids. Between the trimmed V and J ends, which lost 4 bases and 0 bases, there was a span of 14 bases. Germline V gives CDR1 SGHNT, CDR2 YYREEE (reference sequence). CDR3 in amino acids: CASSPGGAGSYNSPLHF. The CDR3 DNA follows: TGTGCCAGCAGCCCAGGAGGGGCTGGCTCCTATAATTCACCCCTCCACTTT. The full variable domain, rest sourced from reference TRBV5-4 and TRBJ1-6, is ETGVTQSPTHLIKTRGQQVTLRCSSQSGHNTVSWYQQALGQGPQFIFQYYREEENGRGNFPPRFSGLQFPNYSSELNVNALELDDSALYLCASSPGGAGSYNSPLHFGNGTRLTVT.

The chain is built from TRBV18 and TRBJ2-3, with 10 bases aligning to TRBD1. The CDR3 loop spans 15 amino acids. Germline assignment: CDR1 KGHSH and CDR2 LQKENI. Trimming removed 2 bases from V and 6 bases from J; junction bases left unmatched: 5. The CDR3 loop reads CASSPAPDRGDTQYF. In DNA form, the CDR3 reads TGTGCCAGCTCACCAGCCCCGGACAGGGGGGATACGCAGTATTTT.

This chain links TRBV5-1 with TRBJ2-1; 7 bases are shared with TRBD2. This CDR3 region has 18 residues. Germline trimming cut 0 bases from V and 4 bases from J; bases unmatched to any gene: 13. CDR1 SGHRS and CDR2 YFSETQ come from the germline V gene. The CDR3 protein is CASSLGGGGGGIYNEQFF. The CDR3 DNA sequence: TGCGCCAGCAGCTTGGGCGGTGGGGGGGGAGGGATATACAATGAGCAGTTCTTC.

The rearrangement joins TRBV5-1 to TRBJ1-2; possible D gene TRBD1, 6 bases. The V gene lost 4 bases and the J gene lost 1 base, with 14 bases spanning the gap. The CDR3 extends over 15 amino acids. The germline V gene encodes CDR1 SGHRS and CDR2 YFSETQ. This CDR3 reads CASSPFPDSNYGYTF. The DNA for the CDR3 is TGCGCCAGCAGCCCGTTTCCGGACAGTAACTATGGCTACACCTTC.